This TCR beta chain appears in the sequencing data of a study of cytomegalovirus exposure and HLA in healthy donors (dated by TCRdb to 2015 to 2018). Looking at the study overall: An earlier analysis of several hundred of the donors reported 276 Gb of sequence data and around 100 million unique TCR beta sequences obtained from about 200 million T cells. An early release covering roughly 640 HLA-typed donors comprised around 300 gigabases of sequencing data and around 80 million unique TCR sequences. The genetic ancestry cluster associated with self-reported Caucasian donors included roughly 84% of the roughly 400 genotyped donors. The study was designed to test whether signatures of past pathogen exposure could be identified by cataloging public T cell receptors. The study used immunosequencing to profile the T cell repertoires of hundreds of subjects and linked those repertoires to cytomegalovirus serostatus. Along with the 666-subject first cohort, a separate validation cohort of more than 90 different subjects was used. To predict cytomegalovirus infection status, the study brought together high-throughput TCR immunosequencing, statistical association of individual TCRs with disease status, and machine learning. A later analysis re-examined previously published TCR beta repertoires from 600 to 700 donors and added high-resolution HLA genotyping to investigate patterns of TCR occurrence. In the later analysis, no new phenotypic data were used to find candidate immune exposures; instead, reliance was placed on TCR beta sequences and their occurrence across donors. In an earlier analysis of more than 550 of the donors, high-throughput TCR beta sequencing was used to judge whether each TCR beta V gene segment behaved as functional or pseudogenic. Donor age, sex, ethnicity and CMV serostatus were compiled together with the repertoire data. Genome-wide SNP genotypes for about 65% of the roughly 670 donors were used in a later genetic analysis, which treated that subset as a discovery cohort. Every discovery cohort repertoire had been produced on one sequencing platform. HLA typing covered class I and class II loci at four-digit resolution. The number of typed donors differed by locus: about 629-630 for A, B, C, DRB1 and DQB1; 522 for DQA1; around 610 for DPA1; and approximately 450 for DPB1. Because of strong linkage in the cohort, roughly 5 DR-DQ haplotypes were treated as single units for association and clustering. Among 300 to 500 genotyped donors of the cohort, an average of roughly 230,000 unique TCR beta nucleotide sequences was sequenced per donor, of which 15% to 20% were non-productive. What the research found in general, with its limitations: This cohort had only TCR beta chains sequenced, and the lack of alpha or paired-chain data limited which features could be detected. The classifier was reported to diagnose cytomegalovirus status with high specificity and sensitivity in both the original cohort and the validation cohort. The study listed 150 to 200 TCR beta chains as associated with cytomegalovirus. A later genetic analysis associated a missense DCLRE1C variant with V-gene and J-gene trimming of TCR beta chains, and an independent cohort replicated the association. A group of highly shared sequence variants was considered likely to be a technical artifact of the sequencing pipeline. According to a later analysis, most CMV-associated TCR beta chains appeared to be HLA-restricted, and the HLA associations seemed to be driven largely by CMV exposure. Specific HLA alleles were associated with about 17,000 TCR beta sequences at a false discovery rate of 0.05 in a later analysis. In vitro tests confirmed that a few of the cytomegalovirus-associated TCR beta chains recognize cytomegalovirus antigens. A later genetic analysis reported fewer N-insertions in productive TCRs among donors in an Asian-associated ancestry cluster than the roughly 690-donor mean. Because counts were too low, roughly 17 rarely observed V segments, including chromosome 9 orphons, were left out of the earlier analysis of about 620 of the donors. Most TCR sequences were observed very rarely across donors, whereas some public TCRs were present in many individuals. Some IMGT-functional V segments, including TRBV6-2 and TRBV6-3, could not be distinguished by the 87-base-pair reads and were therefore excluded. In a later analysis, several top co-occurrence clusters were reported to appear linked to parvovirus B19, influenza, CMV and Epstein-Barr virus. Sequencing depth was assumed to be roughly uniform across donors in the presence/absence analyses, though that assumption may not hold. HLA typing was unavailable for some donors at each locus, so association tests used only the typed subset. Strong co-occurrence of HLA alleles, especially DR and DQ, made assigning TCR associations to individual alleles difficult. CMV serostatus was the only immune exposure information available for the cohort. In a later analysis, TCR association rates were found to vary across HLA loci, with the most associated TCRs seen for DRB1 alleles and the fewest for HLA-C alleles. Correlated functional status among segregating V segments might be attributable to linkage disequilibrium, but an unknown experimental factor could not be ruled out. According to the authors, the approach could potentially be generalized to other disease states and immunological phenotypes. In a later analysis, HLA-associated TCR beta chains were found to be more clonally expanded and to have lower generation probabilities than equally common non-associated chains. In an earlier analysis of some 640 of the donors, most TCR beta V segments were observed in productive rearrangements about 90% or about 30% of the time, broadly matching IMGT annotations. A further reported finding was that TCR beta sequences accurately predicted the HLA-A and HLA-B alleles for most subjects in the first cohort.

The cohort was made up of roughly 670 healthy bone marrow donors. All cohort members were sampled while nominally healthy, although unrecorded immune exposures were likely present. The donor tested CMV seronegative and was one of the 352 seronegative cohort members. A peripheral blood sample was collected from each donor, and TCR beta sequencing was performed on peripheral blood mononuclear cells. Genomic DNA was extracted from the blood cell samples with the Qiagen DNeasy Blood Extraction Kit. Library construction relied on the immunoSEQ multiplex PCR assay. A mixture of 60 forward primers for TCR Vbeta segments and 13 reverse primers for TCR Jbeta segments was used in the multiplex PCR. Amplification of the CDR3 region of rearranged TCR beta genes was performed with a multiplex PCR assay on genomic DNA. The Illumina HiSeq System was used to sequence the amplified TCR beta libraries as 87-base-pair reads. On the study's bioinformatics: A later analysis counted approximately 74 million unique TCR beta chains across the 550 to 750 repertoires, and 9.5 million to 11 million of these chains were shared by at least two donors. Raw reads were error-corrected and collapsed into unique sequences by a nearest-neighbor algorithm in which closely related sequences were merged to remove PCR and sequencing errors. V, D and J gene segments were assigned by aligning CDR3 sequences to IMGT reference sequences. For a sequence to be retained, a match of at least six nucleotides to both a V gene segment and a J gene segment was required. A rearrangement was called productive if the CDR3 had no stop codons and remained in frame with V and J, and every other rearrangement was called non-productive. Following IMGT convention, CDR3 was defined as the stretch from the second conserved V-encoded cysteine up to the conserved J-encoded phenylalanine. In an earlier analysis of 500 to 650 of the donors, sequences lacking an unambiguous match to a single V gene segment were excluded. In an earlier analysis of roughly 500 of the donors, V segments were called functional above 56.7% productive rearrangements and were called segregating when the between-donor standard deviation exceeded 5%. A statistical classification framework was built to diagnose cytomegalovirus status from the catalog of TCR beta chain sequences. V and J gene assignment, in a later analysis, came from comparing TCR nucleotide sequences with IMGT/GENE-DB human TR gene sequences. Using the TCRdist pipeline, a later analysis assigned CDR3 sequences along with most-parsimonious VDJ recombination scenarios. A later analysis defined each TCR beta chain by its CDR3 amino acid sequence plus V-gene family, and excluded reads lacking a unique V-gene family. In a later analysis, 450 to 600 highly shared, low-generation-probability nucleotide sequences were removed to address suspected cross-contamination and a sequencing artifact. For each public chain, a later analysis derived a clonal expansion index from normalized ranks of inferred template counts within each repertoire. In a later analysis, generation probabilities were computed using a VDJ recombination model fitted to out-of-frame rearrangements, and the results were checked against IGoR. In a later analysis, hypergeometric tests were used to score TCR-TCR, TCR-HLA and TCR-CMV co-occurrence, with a repertoire-size bias correction applied to TCR pairs. To estimate false discovery rates, a later analysis permuted the HLA or CMV assignments 20 times. In a later analysis, co-occurring TCRs were grouped with DBSCAN, and TCRdist sequence similarity was added when clustering was performed within HLA-allele-positive subsets. Repertoires with fewer than 30,000 or more than 120,000 public chains were left out of co-occurrence clustering, as were about five repertoires with anomalous nucleotide sharing. Sourced from immuneACCESS, this table was stored by TCRdb with only in-frame sequences that have V and J called. A share of the clones is absent; for the studies checked, an unresolved V gene accounts for under half, and the remainder has no known explanation. V and J calls and clone size follow that table, whereas D and trimming were derived from the DNA. This sample lists 95,000 to 150,000 clones; 60% to 85% were detected once. 6.3% of the sample belongs to the ten largest clones.

Comments on this clone: This clone's antigen is unknown. Base qualities are not at hand, and no much larger clone is one base apart.

The junction shows trimming of 7 bases on V and 4 bases on J, plus 14 bases between the germline ends. The CDR3 sequence holds 13 residues, the cysteine and phenylalanine included. CDR3 DNA is the only sequence kept; it has 39 bases, read in frame from the first base. Per the germline V gene (reference sequence), LNHDA is the CDR1 and SQIVND is the CDR2. The TCR comes from a woman aged 40 to 49 in good health and CMV-seronegative. The sequencing sample was made of PBMCs. In this chain, TRBV19 is recombined with TRBJ2-7, and possibly TRBD1, on 6 matching bases. The sequenced DNA: TGTGCCAGTACACGGGACATCTTATACGAGCAGTACTTC. It translates as CASTRDILYEQYF.